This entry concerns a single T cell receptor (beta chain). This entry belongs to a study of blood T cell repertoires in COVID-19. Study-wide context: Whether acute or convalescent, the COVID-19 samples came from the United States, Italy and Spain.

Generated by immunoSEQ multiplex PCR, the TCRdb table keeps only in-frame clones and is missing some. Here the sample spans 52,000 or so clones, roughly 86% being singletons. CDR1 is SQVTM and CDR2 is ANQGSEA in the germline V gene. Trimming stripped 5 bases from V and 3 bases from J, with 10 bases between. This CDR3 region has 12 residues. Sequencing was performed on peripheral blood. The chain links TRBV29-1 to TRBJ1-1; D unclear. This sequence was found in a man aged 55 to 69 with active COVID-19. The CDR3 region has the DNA TGCAGCGTTACAGTACGAGACACTGAAGCTTTCTTT. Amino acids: CSVTVRDTEAFF.